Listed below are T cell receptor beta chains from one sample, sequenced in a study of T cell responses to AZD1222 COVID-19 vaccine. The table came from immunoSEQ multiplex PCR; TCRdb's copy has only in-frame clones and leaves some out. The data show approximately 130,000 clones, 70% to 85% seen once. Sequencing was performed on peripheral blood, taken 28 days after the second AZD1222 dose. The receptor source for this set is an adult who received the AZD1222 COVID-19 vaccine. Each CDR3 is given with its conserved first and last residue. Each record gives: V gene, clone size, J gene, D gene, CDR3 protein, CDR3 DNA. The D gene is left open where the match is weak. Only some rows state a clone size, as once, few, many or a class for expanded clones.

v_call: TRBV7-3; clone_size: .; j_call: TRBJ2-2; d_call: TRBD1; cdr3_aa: CASSSRQGGPGELFF; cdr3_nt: TGTGCCAGCAGCTCTAGACAGGGGGGTCCCGGGGAGCTGTTTTTT
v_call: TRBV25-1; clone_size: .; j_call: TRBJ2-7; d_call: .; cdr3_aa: CASSETWTGKNYEQYF; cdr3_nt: TGTGCCAGCAGTGAAACTTGGACGGGAAAGAACTACGAGCAGTACTTC
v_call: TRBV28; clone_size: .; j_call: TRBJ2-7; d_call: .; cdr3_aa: CASSSIKYEQYF; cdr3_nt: TGTGCCAGCAGTTCAATAAAATACGAGCAGTACTTC
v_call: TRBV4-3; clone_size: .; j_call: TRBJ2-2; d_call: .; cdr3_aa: CASSQVTGFPGELFF; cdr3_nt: TGCGCCAGCAGCCAAGTAACAGGGTTCCCCGGGGAGCTGTTTTTT
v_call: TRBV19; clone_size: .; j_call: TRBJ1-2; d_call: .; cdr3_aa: CASRRTSSNYGYTF; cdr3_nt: TGTGCCAGTAGACGGACATCCTCTAACTATGGCTACACCTTC
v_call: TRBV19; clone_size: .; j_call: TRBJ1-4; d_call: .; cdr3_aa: CASSIGPRSSTNEKLFF; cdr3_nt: TGTGCCAGTAGTATAGGCCCGAGGAGTTCAACTAATGAAAAACTGTTTTTT
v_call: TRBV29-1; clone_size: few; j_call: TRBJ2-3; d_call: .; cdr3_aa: CRAADTQYF; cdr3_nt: TGCAGGGCCGCCGATACGCAGTATTTT
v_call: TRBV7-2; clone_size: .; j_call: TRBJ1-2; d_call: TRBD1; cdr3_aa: CASSFDGQGYYGYTF; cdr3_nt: TGTGCCAGCAGCTTCGACGGACAGGGTTATTATGGCTACACCTTC
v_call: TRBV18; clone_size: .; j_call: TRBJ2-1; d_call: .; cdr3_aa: CASSPDSGDNEQFF; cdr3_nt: TGTGCCAGCTCACCAGATAGCGGAGACAATGAGCAGTTCTTC
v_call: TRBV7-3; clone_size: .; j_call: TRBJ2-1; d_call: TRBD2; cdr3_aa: CASSTPGLHNEQFF; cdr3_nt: TGTGCCAGCAGCACCCCGGGACTACACAATGAGCAGTTCTTC
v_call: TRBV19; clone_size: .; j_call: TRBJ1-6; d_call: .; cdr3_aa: CASRIQGSPLHF; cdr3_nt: TGTGCCAGTAGGATACAGGGTTCACCCCTCCACTTT
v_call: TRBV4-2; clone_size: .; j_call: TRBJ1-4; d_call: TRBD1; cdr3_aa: CASSQRTGQGNEKLFF; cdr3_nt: TGTGCCAGCAGCCAAAGGACGGGACAGGGGAATGAAAAACTGTTTTTT
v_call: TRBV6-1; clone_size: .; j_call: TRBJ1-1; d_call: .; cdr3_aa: CASSEAVGGRAFF; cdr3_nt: TGTGCCAGCAGTGAAGCAGTGGGGGGCCGAGCTTTCTTT
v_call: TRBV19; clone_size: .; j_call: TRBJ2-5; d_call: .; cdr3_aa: CASSAPRGSGETQYF; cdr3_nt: TGTGCCAGTAGTGCTCCTCGGGGGAGTGGAGAGACCCAGTACTTC
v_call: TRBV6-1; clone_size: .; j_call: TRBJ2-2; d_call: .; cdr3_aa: CASSEPNTGELFF; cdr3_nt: TGTGCCAGCAGTGAACCGAACACCGGGGAGCTGTTTTTT
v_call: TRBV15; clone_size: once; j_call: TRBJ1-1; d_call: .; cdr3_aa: CATSRVMLGTEAFF; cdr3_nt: TGTGCCACCAGCAGAGTAATGTTGGGCACTGAAGCTTTCTTT
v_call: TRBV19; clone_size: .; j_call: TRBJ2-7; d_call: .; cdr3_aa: CASSIPGDSSYEQYF; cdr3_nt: TGTGCCAGTAGTATTCCAGGGGATAGCTCCTACGAGCAGTACTTC
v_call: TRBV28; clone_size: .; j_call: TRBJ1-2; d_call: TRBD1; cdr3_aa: CASRKDRDGYTF; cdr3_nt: TGTGCCAGCAGGAAGGACAGGGATGGCTACACCTTC
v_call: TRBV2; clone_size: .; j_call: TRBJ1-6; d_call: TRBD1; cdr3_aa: CASRPGTGGSTEPLHF; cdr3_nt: TGTGCCAGCAGGCCGGGGACAGGAGGGTCCACTGAACCCCTCCACTTT
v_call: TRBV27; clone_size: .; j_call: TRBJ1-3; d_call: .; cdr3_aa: CASRPSSGNTIYF; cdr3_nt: TGTGCCAGCAGACCTTCCTCTGGAAACACCATATATTTT
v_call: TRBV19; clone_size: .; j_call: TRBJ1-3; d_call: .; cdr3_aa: CASSISGSGNTIYF; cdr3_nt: TGTGCCAGTAGTATATCGGGTTCTGGAAACACCATATATTTT
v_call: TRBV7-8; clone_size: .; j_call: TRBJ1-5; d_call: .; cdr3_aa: CASSLPGGAHQPQHF; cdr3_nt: TGTGCCAGCAGCTTACCGGGGGGCGCGCACCAGCCCCAGCATTTT
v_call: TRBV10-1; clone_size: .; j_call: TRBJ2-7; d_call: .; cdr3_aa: CASSEGGIGYEQYF; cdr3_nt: TGCGCCAGCAGTGAAGGAGGGATCGGCTACGAGCAGTACTTC
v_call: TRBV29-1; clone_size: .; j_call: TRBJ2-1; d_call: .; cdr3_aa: CSVEGFNEQFF; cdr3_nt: TGCAGCGTTGAGGGGTTCAATGAGCAGTTCTTC
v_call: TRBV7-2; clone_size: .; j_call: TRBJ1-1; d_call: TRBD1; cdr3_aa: CASSYRTGVTEAFF; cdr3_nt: TGTGCCAGCAGCTATCGGACAGGGGTCACTGAAGCTTTCTTT
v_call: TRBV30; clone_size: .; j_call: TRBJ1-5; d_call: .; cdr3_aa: CAWSVLGGQPQHF; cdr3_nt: TGTGCCTGGAGTGTATTGGGTGGTCAGCCCCAGCATTTT
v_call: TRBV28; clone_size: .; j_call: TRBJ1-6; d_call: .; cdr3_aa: CASKTVNSPLHF; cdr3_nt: TGTGCCAGCAAAACCGTTAATTCACCCCTCCACTTT
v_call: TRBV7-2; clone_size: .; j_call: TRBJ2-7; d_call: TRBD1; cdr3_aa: CASSLGSGGPYEQYF; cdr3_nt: TGTGCCAGCAGCTTAGGGTCAGGGGGCCCCTACGAGCAGTACTTC
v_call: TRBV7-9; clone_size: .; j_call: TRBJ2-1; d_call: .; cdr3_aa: CASILGGNEQFF; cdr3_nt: TGTGCCAGCATCCTAGGGGGGAATGAGCAGTTCTTC
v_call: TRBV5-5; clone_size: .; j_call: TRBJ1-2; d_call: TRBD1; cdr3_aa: CASSSQGALGYTF; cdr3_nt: TGTGCCAGCAGCTCCCAGGGGGCCCTTGGCTACACCTTC
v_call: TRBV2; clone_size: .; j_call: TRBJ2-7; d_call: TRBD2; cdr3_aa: CASSEVHGGSGGEQYF; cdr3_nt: TGTGCCAGCAGTGAGGTTCATGGAGGTTCGGGGGGCGAGCAGTACTTC
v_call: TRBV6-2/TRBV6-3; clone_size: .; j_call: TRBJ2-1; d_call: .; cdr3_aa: CASSSVNNEQFF; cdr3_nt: TGTGCCAGCAGTTCCGTAAACAATGAGCAGTTCTTC
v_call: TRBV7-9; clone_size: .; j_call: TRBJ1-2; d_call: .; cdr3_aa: CASRPATYGYTF; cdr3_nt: TGTGCCAGCAGACCTGCCACATATGGCTACACCTTC
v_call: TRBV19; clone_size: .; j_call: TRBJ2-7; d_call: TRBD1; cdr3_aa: CASSSTRDSYEQYF; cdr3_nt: TGTGCCAGTAGTTCAACCCGGGACAGCTACGAGCAGTACTTC
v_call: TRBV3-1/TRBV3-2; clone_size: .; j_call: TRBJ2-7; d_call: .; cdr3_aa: CASRGLSDEQYF; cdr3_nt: TGTGCCAGCCGGGGTCTTTCGGACGAGCAGTACTTC
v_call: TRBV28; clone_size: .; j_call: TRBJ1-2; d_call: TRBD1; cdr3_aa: CASSGDRRNYGYTF; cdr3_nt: TGTGCCAGCAGTGGGGACAGGCGGAACTATGGCTACACCTTC
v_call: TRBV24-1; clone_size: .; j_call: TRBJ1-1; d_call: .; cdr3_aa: CATSDSAGVLTEAFF; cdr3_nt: TGTGCCACCAGTGATTCCGCCGGGGTTTTAACTGAAGCTTTCTTT
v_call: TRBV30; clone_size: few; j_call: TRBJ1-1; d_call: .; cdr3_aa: CAWRGVLNAFF; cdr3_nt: TGTGCCTGGAGAGGGGTTCTGAACGCTTTCTTT
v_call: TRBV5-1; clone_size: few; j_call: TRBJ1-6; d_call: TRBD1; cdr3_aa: CASSLSGTGVMSSYNSPLHF; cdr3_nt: TGCGCCAGCAGCTTGAGTGGGACAGGGGTTATGAGCTCCTATAATTCACCCCTCCACTTT
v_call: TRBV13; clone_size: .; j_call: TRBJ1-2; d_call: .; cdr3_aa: CASGSLEGGGYGYTF; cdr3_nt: TGTGCCAGCGGCTCCCTCGAGGGGGGAGGCTATGGCTACACCTTC
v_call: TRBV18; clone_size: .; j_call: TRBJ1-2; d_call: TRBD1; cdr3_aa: CASRVNRGERYGYTF; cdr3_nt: TGTGCCAGCCGCGTAAACAGGGGAGAACGTTATGGCTACACCTTC
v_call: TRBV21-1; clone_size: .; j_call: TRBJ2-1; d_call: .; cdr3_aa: CASSTFHPLGEQFF; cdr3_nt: TGTGCCAGCAGCACATTTCATCCCCTTGGTGAGCAGTTCTTC
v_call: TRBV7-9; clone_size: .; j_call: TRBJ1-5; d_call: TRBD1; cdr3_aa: CASSLEGQGNQPQHF; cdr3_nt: TGTGCCAGCAGCTTAGAGGGACAGGGCAATCAGCCCCAGCATTTT
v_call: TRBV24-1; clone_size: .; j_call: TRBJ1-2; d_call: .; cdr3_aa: CATSAGFGGYTF; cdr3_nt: TGTGCCACCAGTGCCGGATTCGGTGGCTACACCTTC
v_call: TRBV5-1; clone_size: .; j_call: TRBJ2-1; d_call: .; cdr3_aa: CASSRTGSSYNEQFF; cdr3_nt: TGCGCCAGCAGCAGGACGGGAAGCTCCTACAATGAGCAGTTCTTC
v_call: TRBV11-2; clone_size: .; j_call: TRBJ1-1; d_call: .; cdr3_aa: CASSLDGFGNTEAFF; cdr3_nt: TGTGCCAGCAGCTTAGACGGGTTCGGGAACACTGAAGCTTTCTTT
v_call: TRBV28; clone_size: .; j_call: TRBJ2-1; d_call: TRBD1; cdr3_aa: CASSPIPGQVSNNEQFF; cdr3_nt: TGTGCCAGCAGTCCGATTCCGGGACAGGTATCGAACAATGAGCAGTTCTTC
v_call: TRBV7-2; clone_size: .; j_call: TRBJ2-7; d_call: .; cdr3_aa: CASSFGKEQYF; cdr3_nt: TGTGCCAGCAGCTTTGGGAAAGAGCAGTACTTC
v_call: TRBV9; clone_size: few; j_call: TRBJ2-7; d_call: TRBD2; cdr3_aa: CASSAPGWEGYEQYF; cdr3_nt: TGTGCCAGCAGCGCCCCAGGTTGGGAGGGCTACGAGCAGTACTTC
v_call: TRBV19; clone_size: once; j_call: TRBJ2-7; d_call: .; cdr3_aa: CASSSGAGAFYEQYF; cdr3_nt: TGTGCCAGTAGTTCGGGTGCGGGTGCTTTCTACGAGCAGTACTTC
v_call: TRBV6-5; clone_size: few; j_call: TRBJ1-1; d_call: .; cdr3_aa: CASSTDRRNTEAFF; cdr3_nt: TGTGCCAGCAGCACAGACAGACGGAACACTGAAGCTTTCTTT
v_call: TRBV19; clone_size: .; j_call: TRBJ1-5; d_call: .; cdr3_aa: CASVMGMGQPQHF; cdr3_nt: TGTGCCAGTGTCATGGGGATGGGTCAGCCCCAGCATTTT
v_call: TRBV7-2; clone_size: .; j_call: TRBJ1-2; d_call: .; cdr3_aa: CASSFDSFNYGYTF; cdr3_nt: TGTGCCAGCAGCTTTGATAGCTTTAACTATGGCTACACCTTC
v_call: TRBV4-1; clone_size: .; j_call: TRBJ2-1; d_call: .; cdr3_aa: CASSQATVSYNEQFF; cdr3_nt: TGCGCCAGCAGCCAAGCCACCGTCTCCTACAATGAGCAGTTCTTC
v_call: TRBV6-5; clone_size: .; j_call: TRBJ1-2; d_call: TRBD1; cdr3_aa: CASIPGGGEYYGYTF; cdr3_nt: TGTGCCAGCATCCCTGGAGGGGGCGAATACTATGGCTACACCTTC
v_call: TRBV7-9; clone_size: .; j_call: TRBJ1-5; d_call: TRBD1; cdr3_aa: CASSLGGTDQPQHF; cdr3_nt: TGTGCCAGCAGCTTAGGAGGGACAGATCAGCCCCAGCATTTT
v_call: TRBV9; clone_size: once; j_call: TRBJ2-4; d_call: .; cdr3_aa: CASSPRTDSVNIQYF; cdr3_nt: TGTGCCAGCAGCCCGCGGACCGACAGCGTAAACATTCAGTACTTC
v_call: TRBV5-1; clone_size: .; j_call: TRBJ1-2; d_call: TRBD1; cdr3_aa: CASSLERAGQEGATF; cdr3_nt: TGCGCCAGCAGCTTGGAGAGGGCGGGACAGGAGGGTGCCACCTTC
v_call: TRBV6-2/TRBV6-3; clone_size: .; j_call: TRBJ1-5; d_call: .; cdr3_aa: CASSSGTAAYSNQPQHF; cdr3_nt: TGTGCCAGCAGTTCAGGGACGGCTGCCTATAGCAATCAGCCCCAGCATTTT